The present entry profiles one T cell receptor (beta chain) with its context. This sample was taken from a study of blood T cell repertoires in COVID-19. About the research overall: COVID-19 samples, acute and convalescent, were from the United States, Italy and Spain. Sources were T cells, B-cell-depleted T cells, or PBMCs; the material itself was cDNA or gDNA.

As originally analysed: How many nucleated cells were present was estimated from reference gene primer amplification. Sequencing was performed with immunoSEQ multiplex PCR; in TCRdb, only in-frame clones are kept and a portion is missing. The DNA was the basis for D and trimming; V, J and clone size are from that table. The sample gives under 200,000 clones, about 74% of which show up once; roughly 8.3% is in the top ten. CDR1 and CDR2 (germline): SGHVS, FQNEAQ. With 5 bases clipped from V and 2 bases from J, the junction kept 8 bases outside the gene matches. The CDR3 spans 15 residues. The chain carries TRBV7-8 and TRBJ1-2; TRBD1 matches at 7 bases. This clonotype was obtained from a man aged 55-75 years with acute or convalescent COVID-19. The sequenced sample was peripheral blood. The CDR3 region has the DNA TGTGCCAGCAGCCCAATACAGGGGAAGAACTATGGCTACACCTTC. This sequence encodes CASSPIQGKNYGYTF.